Presented here are 27 T cell receptor beta chains from one specimen sequenced in a study of shared clonotypes between healthy human individuals. The assay was immunoSEQ multiplex PCR, and TCRdb's table has in-frame clones only and misses some. This sample yields roughly 770,000 clones, of which around 96% are seen a single time; about 0.22% belongs to the top ten. Naive CD8 isolation took CD45RO-negative cells positively selected for CCR7 and excluded terminally differentiated effector memory CD45RA+ cells. Sequenced: naive CD8+ T cells sorted from blood. The source of these receptors is a man aged 25-40 years in good health.

Points on this clone: This CDR3 is also generated by other DNA sequences in the sample. This sequence joins TRBV5-1 and TRBJ2-1, with D possibly being TRBD1 (6 bases). CDR1 is SGHRS and CDR2 is YFSETQ in the germline V gene. The germline V and J ends were trimmed by 3 bases and 3 bases, with 7 bases remaining between them. The CDR3 loop spans 13 amino acids. The CDR3 DNA reads as TGCGCCAGCAGCTCGGACAGCTACAATGAGCAGTTCTTC. This codes for CASSSDSYNEQFF.

The chain uses TRBV4-1 and TRBJ1-2; D might be TRBD1 (5 bases). Germline CDR1 is MGHRA and CDR2 is YSYEKL. The CDR3 has 14 residues. V lost 9 bases, J lost 5 bases, and 19 bases lay in between. In nucleotides, the CDR3 is TGCGCCAGTAATGCGGTGGGACGACAATATGGCTACACCTTC. Protein sequence: CASNAVGRQYGYTF.

The rearrangement uses TRBV28 and TRBJ2-1, with D perhaps matching TRBD2 (5 bases). There are 17 residues in the CDR3. Germline V gene sequence: CDR1 MDHEN, CDR2 SYDVKM. Trimming took 5 bases from V and 0 from J, leaving 17 bases between them. The chain's CDR3 is CASSPPQLVGSYNEQFF. The CDR3 coding sequence is TGTGCCAGCAGTCCCCCACAACTAGTCGGCTCCTACAATGAGCAGTTCTTC.

This clone was counted a few times. The gene calls are TRBV4-1 and TRBJ1-2; TRBD1 might be the D (6 bases). CDR1 and CDR2 from the germline V gene are MGHRA and YSYEKL. The V end was cut by 0 bases, the J end by 8 bases, with 16 bases between. The CDR3 totals 15 residues. The CDR3 DNA reads TGCGCCAGCAGCCAAGAGACAGGTTCCCTGGGAGGCTACACCTTC. Encoded protein: CASSQETGSLGGYTF.

The rearrangement joins TRBV7-3 to TRBJ2-1; perhaps D is TRBD1 or TRBD2 (5 bases each). Germline V lookup: CDR1 SGHTA, CDR2 FQGTGA. The CDR3 covers 13 residues. The V end lost 1 base, the J end lost 8 bases, and 9 bases lay between the germline ends. CDR3 nucleotide sequence: TGTGCCAGCAGCTTAAAGGGGAGCGATGAGCAGTTCTTC. Encoded protein: CASSLKGSDEQFF. Full variable domain (rest looked up from reference TRBV7-3 and TRBJ2-1): GAGVSQTPSNKVTEKGKYVELRCDPISGHTALYWYRQSLGQGPEFLIYFQGTGAADDSGLPNDRFFAVRPEGSVSTLKIQRTERGDSAVYLCASSLKGSDEQFFGPGTRLTVL.

The chain links TRBV11-2 to TRBJ2-3; D perhaps matches TRBD2 (5 bases). Trimming left V 0 bases short and J 1 base short, with 11 bases between. The V gene's germline CDR1 is SGHAT and CDR2 FQNNGV. The CDR3 contains 16 residues. As DNA, the CDR3 is TGTGCCAGCAGCTTAGATTGGTGGGAGCGCACAGATACGCAGTATTTT. Translating gives CASSLDWWERTDTQYF.

This chain joins TRBV2 and TRBJ1-1; D possibly corresponds to TRBD1 (5 bases). Germline-derived CDR1 and CDR2 are SNHLY and FYNNEI. Trimming shortened V by 3 bases and J by 5 bases, and 16 bases separated the two germline ends. The CDR3 is 15 residues long. This CDR3 reads CASSEGEIGGTEAFF. The CDR3, as DNA: TGTGCCAGCAGTGAGGGGGAGATAGGAGGTACTGAAGCTTTCTTT.

The rearrangement uses TRBV19 and TRBJ2-7; D is possibly TRBD1 or TRBD2 (5 bases each). In germline, CDR1 is LNHDA, CDR2 SQIVND (reference sequence). V lost 5 bases and J 2 bases, leaving 13 bases between the germline ends. CDR3 length equals 14 residues. CDR3 protein: CASSSRDGTYEQYF. CDR3 in DNA: TGTGCCAGTAGTTCACGGGACGGGACCTACGAGCAGTACTTC.

CDR3 bases: TGTGCCAGCAGCAACCCCCTTCTCGCAGCGGGAGGGCTAGTCACCGGGGAGCTGTTTTTT. Its protein is CASSNPLLAAGGLVTGELFF. The V and J genes are TRBV5-4 and TRBJ2-2, with 10 bases fitting TRBD2. Germline V lookup: CDR1 SGHNT, CDR2 YYREEE (reference sequence). V lost 4 bases, J lost 4 bases, and 19 bases stayed unmatched. This CDR3 contains 20 residues.

The chain employs TRBV11-2 and TRBJ2-1; possibly TRBD2 for D (5 bases). The germline V and J ends were trimmed by 3 bases and 5 bases, with 17 bases remaining between them. The CDR3 contains 16 residues. Per the germline V gene, CDR1 is SGHAT and CDR2 is FQNNGV. This CDR3 reads CASSFMLAAKHNEQFF. CDR3 nucleotides: TGTGCCAGCAGCTTCATGCTAGCCGCAAAGCACAATGAGCAGTTCTTC.

The chain combines TRBV28 with TRBJ2-2; 8 nucleotides agree with TRBD1. With V trimmed by 8 bases and J by 1 base, 12 bases remained unmatched. The CDR3 contains 17 residues. Germline CDR1 MDHEN, CDR2 SYDVKM. The DNA for the CDR3 is TGTGCCAGCGGCAAACCTACGGACAGGGTGAACACCGGGGAGCTGTTTTTT. This codes for CASGKPTDRVNTGELFF.

The count of this clone is one. The J gene is TRBJ2-3, the V gene TRBV7-6; D assignment may be TRBD1 or TRBD2 (5 bases each). This CDR3 is built from 14 residues. Trimming cost V 2 bases and J 4 bases, with 10 bases left between them. Germline values: CDR1 SGHVS, CDR2 FNYEAQ. CDR3 residues: CASSLTEGSDTQYF. CDR3 nucleotide sequence: TGTGCCAGCAGCTTAACTGAGGGGTCAGATACGCAGTATTTT.

V and J are TRBV7-9 and TRBJ2-7; the match to TRBD2 covers 8 bases. Germline assignment: CDR1 SEHNR and CDR2 FQNEAQ (reference sequence). V lost 1 base to trimming and J lost 4 bases; unmatched junction nucleotides: 6. The CDR3 runs 15 residues. CDR3 sequence reads: CASSLVTSEKYEQYF. The CDR3 DNA is TGTGCCAGCAGCTTAGTGACTAGCGAGAAATACGAGCAGTACTTC.

With respect to this clone: Distinct nucleotide sequences in the sample also encode this CDR3. This rearrangement joins TRBV9 to TRBJ2-1; D is unresolved. There are 13 residues in the CDR3. In germline, CDR1 is SGDLS, CDR2 YYNGEE. Trimming pared 3 bases from V and 0 bases from J, leaving 4 bases between. CDR3 region: CASSGDSYNEQFF. The CDR3 coding sequence is TGTGCCAGCAGCGGGGACTCCTACAATGAGCAGTTCTTC.

This sequence joins TRBV5-6 and TRBJ2-7; weak D call: TRBD1 (6 bases). CDR1 SGHDT and CDR2 YYEEEE come from the germline V gene. The CDR3 runs 18 residues. Trimming took 4 bases from V and 3 from J, leaving 26 bases between them. DNA for the CDR3: TGTGCCAGCAGCCCCGAATTCCCCCGCGGACTGGACAGCTACGAGCAGTACTTC. Translated: CASSPEFPRGLDSYEQYF.

This chain uses TRBV6-6 with TRBJ1-5; D not certain. Trimming removed 2 bases from V and 0 bases from J, with 8 bases in between. Per germline, CDR1 MNHNY and CDR2 SVGAGI (reference sequence). CDR3 length equals 15 residues. The CDR3 coding sequence is TGTGCCAGCAGTTACCGGGAAGATAGCAATCAGCCCCAGCATTTT. Amino acid sequence: CASSYREDSNQPQHF.

The chain is built from TRBV5-5 and TRBJ2-5; maybe TRBD2 (5 bases). There are 13 residues in the CDR3. Trimming took 5 bases from V and 3 from J, leaving 11 bases between them. The germline CDR1 and CDR2 sequences are SGHKS and YYEKEE (reference sequence). In DNA form, the CDR3 reads TGTGCCAGCAGTCACCCCGGGGAAGAGACCCAGTACTTC. Residues: CASSHPGEETQYF.

The V gene is TRBV19, the J gene TRBJ2-7, with TRBD1 identical over 7 bases. CDR3 length equals 14 residues. The V gene end was trimmed by 4 bases and the J gene end by 0 bases; junction bases not matched to a gene: 3. Germline CDR1 is LNHDA and CDR2 is SQIVND (reference sequence). DNA for the CDR3: TGTGCCAGTAGTACCAGGGACAGCTCCTACGAGCAGTACTTC. Protein: CASSTRDSSYEQYF.

The rearrangement uses TRBV7-6 and TRBJ2-7; D may match TRBD1 or TRBD2 (6 bases each). CDR1 is SGHVS and CDR2 is FNYEAQ in the germline V gene. This CDR3 contains 14 residues. V gave up 1 base and J gave up 3 bases, with 10 bases separating them. CDR3 sequence (DNA): TGTGCCAGCAGCTTAGGGGGGGCAAGCTACGAGCAGTACTTC. Translated, it gives CASSLGGASYEQYF.

The rearrangement uses TRBV29-1 and TRBJ2-1; the D is unclear. This CDR3 comprises 10 residues. Germline CDR1 and CDR2: SQVTM and ANQGSEA. Trimming took 4 bases from V and 8 from J, leaving 6 bases between them. The CDR3 sequence: CSVVADEQFF. The CDR3, as DNA: TGCAGCGTTGTGGCGGATGAGCAGTTCTTC.

In the case of this clone: The sample has other DNA sequences that encode this CDR3 too. The chain joins TRBV5-6 to TRBJ2-2; D ambiguous. Trimming took 4 bases from V and 0 from J, leaving 4 bases between them. CDR3 length: 13 residues. Germline CDR1 is SGHDT and CDR2 is YYEEEE. DNA of the CDR3: TGTGCCAGCAGCCTTACGAACACCGGGGAGCTGTTTTTT. It encodes CASSLTNTGELFF.

Turning to this clone: Other DNA sequences within the sample encode an identical CDR3. The rearrangement joins TRBV7-9 to TRBJ2-7, with unresolved D. V was shortened by 5 bases and J by 2 bases, with 7 bases between the two germline ends. Germline V gene sequence: CDR1 SEHNR, CDR2 FQNEAQ (reference sequence). This CDR3 has 12 amino acids. The CDR3 is CASSRPTYEQYF. In nucleotides, the CDR3 is TGTGCCAGCAGCCGACCTACCTACGAGCAGTACTTC.

As to this clone: At one end, the junction sequence differs from germline, possibly due to a read error. V and J are TRBV11-2 and TRBJ1-2, with unresolved D. Per the germline V gene, CDR1 is SGHAT and CDR2 is FQNNGV. The CDR3 is 11 amino acids. The CDR3 sequence: CASSDYESPKF. CDR3 nucleotide sequence: TGTGCCAGCAGCGACTACGAGTCACCAAAATTC.

This chain joins TRBV7-2 and TRBJ2-5, with 8 nucleotides matching TRBD1. This CDR3 comprises 13 residues. Germline V lookup: CDR1 SGHTA, CDR2 FQGNSA. V was clipped by 7 bases and J by 4 bases; unmatched bases: 5. The CDR3 DNA sequence: TGTGCCAGCAACACTGGACAGGGAGAGACCCAGTACTTC. This sequence encodes CASNTGQGETQYF.

The chain employs TRBV27 and TRBJ1-2; the D is unclear. Per germline, CDR1 MNHEY and CDR2 SMNVEV (reference sequence). This CDR3 is 14 amino acids long. V was cut by 2 bases and J by 0 bases, with 7 bases left in between. The CDR3 loop reads CASSLGAANYGYTF. DNA for the CDR3: TGTGCCAGCAGTTTAGGTGCTGCTAACTATGGCTACACCTTC.

The chain links TRBV7-2 to TRBJ1-1, with 7 bases lining up with TRBD1. Germline lookup yields CDR1 SGHTA and CDR2 FQGNSA. The trim removed 2 bases at V and 3 bases at J, leaving 3 bases unmatched. The CDR3 totals 14 residues. CDR3 bases: TGTGCCAGCAGCTTAACAGGGGAGGACACTGAAGCTTTCTTT. Translated: CASSLTGEDTEAFF.

The chain uses TRBV6-5 and TRBJ2-1; 7 positions match TRBD1. The CDR3 totals 15 residues. V gave up 7 bases and J gave up 8 bases; unmatched junction bases: 14. In germline, CDR1 is MNHEY, CDR2 SVGAGI. CDR3 DNA: TGTGCCAGCACGGCCTTAGGGGGCACGGGCGATGAGCAGTTCTTC. This translates into CASTALGGTGDEQFF.